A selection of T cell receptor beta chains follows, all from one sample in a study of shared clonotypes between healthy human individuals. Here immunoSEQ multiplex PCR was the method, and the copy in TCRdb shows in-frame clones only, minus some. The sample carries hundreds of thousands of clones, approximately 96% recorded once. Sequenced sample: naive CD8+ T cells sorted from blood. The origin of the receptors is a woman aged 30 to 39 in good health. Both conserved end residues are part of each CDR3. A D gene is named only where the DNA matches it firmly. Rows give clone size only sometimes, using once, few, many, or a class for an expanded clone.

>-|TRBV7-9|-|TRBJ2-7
TGTGCCAGCAGCTTAGAGGGAGGTCCCAACTACGAGCAGTACTTC
CASSLEGGPNYEQYF
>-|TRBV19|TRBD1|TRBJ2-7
TGTGCCAGTAGTGACCGGGACAGCTCCTACGAGCAGTACTTC
CASSDRDSSYEQYF
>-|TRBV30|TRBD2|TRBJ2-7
TGTGCCTGGAGTGTAGCTAGCGGGAGGGATTCCGAGCAGTACTTC
CAWSVASGRDSEQYF
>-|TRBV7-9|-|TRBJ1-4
TGTGCCAGCAGGGGCCTTACTTCAACTAATGAAAAACTGTTTTTT
CASRGLTSTNEKLFF
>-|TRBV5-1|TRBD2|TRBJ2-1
TGCGCCAGCAGCCAGGCTAGCGGCTCCTACAATGAGCAGTTCTTC
CASSQASGSYNEQFF
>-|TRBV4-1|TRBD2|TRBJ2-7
TGCGCCAGCAGCCAAGCGGGACTAGGGTCCTACGAGCAGTACTTC
CASSQAGLGSYEQYF
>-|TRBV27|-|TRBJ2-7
TGTGCCAGCAGCTACGACAGCTCCTACGAGCAGTACTTC
CASSYDSSYEQYF
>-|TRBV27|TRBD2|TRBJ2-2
TGTGCCAGCAGTCCCAGGACTAGCGGGAGATCTTACCGGGGAGCTGTTTTT
CASSPRTSGRSYRGAVF
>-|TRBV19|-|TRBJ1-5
TGTGCCAGTAGTATGATGGGGGTCGGCAATCAGCCCCAGCATTTT
CASSMMGVGNQPQHF
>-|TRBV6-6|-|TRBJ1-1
TGTGCCAGCAGTTACGGAATGAACACTGAAGCTTTCTTT
CASSYGMNTEAFF
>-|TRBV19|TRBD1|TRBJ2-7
TGTGCCAGGGACAGGGTATACTACGAGCAGTACTTC
CARDRVYYEQYF
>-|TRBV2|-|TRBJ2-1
TGTGCCAGCAGTGAACATGGGATAAATATGGAGTACAATGAGCAGTTCTTC
CASSEHGINMEYNEQFF
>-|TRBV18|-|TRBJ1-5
TGTGCCAGCTCACAGATGACAGGCCCCCAGCCCCAGCATTTT
CASSQMTGPQPQHF
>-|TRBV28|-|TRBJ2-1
TGTGCCAGCAGTTCAGGCCACATCACCGAGTCCTACAATGAGCAGTTCTTC
CASSSGHITESYNEQFF
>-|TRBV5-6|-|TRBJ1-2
TGTGCCAGCAGCCCAACCCCTCCGGGGGCGGATGGCTACACCTTC
CASSPTPPGADGYTF
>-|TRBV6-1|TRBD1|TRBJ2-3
TGTGCCAGCAGTGAAAAGGGGACAGGGAGGCCAGATACGCAGTATTTT
CASSEKGTGRPDTQYF
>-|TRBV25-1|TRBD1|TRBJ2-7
TGTGCCAGCAGGGCCACCCAAATCGGGACAGGGGATTACGAGCAGTACTTC
CASRATQIGTGDYEQYF
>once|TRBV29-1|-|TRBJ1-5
TGCAGCGTTTTATTCCCCGGGTTCGGCAATCAGCCCCAGCATTTT
CSVLFPGFGNQPQHF
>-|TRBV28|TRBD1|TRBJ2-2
TGTGCCAGCAGTTTAGACGGGACAGGGGGCCCAATAGCTCCCGGGGAGCTGTTTTTT
CASSLDGTGGPIAPGELFF
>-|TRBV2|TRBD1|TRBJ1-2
TGTGCCAGCCGGGACAGGTTGGATGGCTACACCTTC
CASRDRLDGYTF
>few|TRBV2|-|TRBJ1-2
TGTGCCAGCCGTCATGACAGTACCTTCAACTATGGCTACACCTTC
CASRHDSTFNYGYTF
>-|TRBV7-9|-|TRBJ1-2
TGTGCCAGCAGCGGGAACCGTGGCTACACCTTC
CASSGNRGYTF
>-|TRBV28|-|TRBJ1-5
TGTGCCAGCAGTCTCCTAGGTGGAGGTAGCAATCAGCCCCAGCATTTT
CASSLLGGGSNQPQHF
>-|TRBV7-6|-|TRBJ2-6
TGTGCCAGCAGCGGGGGGCCAGGGGCAACGGACGGGGCCAACGTCCTGACTTTC
CASSGGPGATDGANVLTF
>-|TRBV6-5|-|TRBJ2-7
TGTGCCAGCAGTTACCGGCGGGGATACGAGCAGTACTTC
CASSYRRGYEQYF
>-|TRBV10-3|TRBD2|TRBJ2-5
TGTGCCATCAGTGATGCCGGGACTAGTATTATAGAGACCCAGTACTTC
CAISDAGTSIIETQYF
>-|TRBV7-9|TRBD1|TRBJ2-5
TGTGCCAGCAGCCCCCGGGACAGATTGCAAGAGACCCAGTACTTC
CASSPRDRLQETQYF
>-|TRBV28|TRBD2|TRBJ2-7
TGTGCCAGCAGCGGTCGGGCCAGCGGGAGGGCATACTACGAGCAGTACTTC
CASSGRASGRAYYEQYF
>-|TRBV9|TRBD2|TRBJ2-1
TGTGCCAGCAGCGGACTCAGCGGGGATGAGCAGTTCTTC
CASSGLSGDEQFF
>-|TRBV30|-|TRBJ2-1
TGTGCCTGGAGTGTAGATGTTGAGCAGTTCTTC
CAWSVDVEQFF
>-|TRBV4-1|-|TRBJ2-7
TGCGCCAGCAGCCACCACGGGAGCTACGAGCAGTACTTC
CASSHHGSYEQYF
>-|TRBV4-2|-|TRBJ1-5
TGTGCCAGCAGCCAGGAAACAGGAGGGAGCAATCAGCCCCAGCATTTT
CASSQETGGSNQPQHF
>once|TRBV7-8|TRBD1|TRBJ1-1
TGTGCCAGCAGCCTAGGGGGCGAAGCTTTCTTT
CASSLGGEAFF
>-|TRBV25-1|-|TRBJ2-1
TGTGCCAGCCGTCCAGGGTTAACTGAGCAGTTCTTC
CASRPGLTEQFF
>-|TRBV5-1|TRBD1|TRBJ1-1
TGCGCCAGCAGGAGGGGGCCAGGCACTGAAGCTTTCTTT
CASRRGPGTEAFF
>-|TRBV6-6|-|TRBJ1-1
TGTGCCAGCAGCCCAGGGTTGGGCACTGAAGCTTTCTTT
CASSPGLGTEAFF
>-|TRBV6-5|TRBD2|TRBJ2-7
TGTGCCAGCAGCCTACTAGCGGGAGGGCTTGACGAGCAGTACTTC
CASSLLAGGLDEQYF
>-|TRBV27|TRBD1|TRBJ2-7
TGTGCCAGCAGCCTGACAGGGGTCGGGGGCGAGCAGTACTTC
CASSLTGVGGEQYF
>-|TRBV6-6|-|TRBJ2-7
TGTGCCAGCAGTTACCAGGACACCTCCTACGAGCAGTACTTC
CASSYQDTSYEQYF
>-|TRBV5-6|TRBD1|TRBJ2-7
TGTGCCAGCAGCGTACAGGGGGCGCGCCACGAGCAGTACTTC
CASSVQGARHEQYF
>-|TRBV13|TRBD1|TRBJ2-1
TGTGCCAGCAGCTCGACCGGGACAGGGAGCAATGAGCAGTTCTTC
CASSSTGTGSNEQFF
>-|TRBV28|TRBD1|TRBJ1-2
TGTGCCAGCAGTTTATATGGCAGGGGGGATGGCTACACCTTC
CASSLYGRGDGYTF
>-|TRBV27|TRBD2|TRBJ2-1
TGTGCCAGCAGTTTATTAGCTAGCGGCAATGAGCAGTTCTTC
CASSLLASGNEQFF
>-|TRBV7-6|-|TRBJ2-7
TGTGCCAGCAGCTTATCTCAACAGACTTCCTACGAGCAGTACTTC
CASSLSQQTSYEQYF
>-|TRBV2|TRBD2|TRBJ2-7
TGTGCCAGCGAGGGACTAGCGGGCTTCTACGAGCAGTACTTC
CASEGLAGFYEQYF
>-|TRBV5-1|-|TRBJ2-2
TGCGCCAGCAGCTTGGTTTGGGGAGGCGACACCGGGGAGCTGTTTTTT
CASSLVWGGDTGELFF
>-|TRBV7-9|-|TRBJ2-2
TGTGCGACCCGCACCCTGGCAGATACCACCGGGGAGCTGTTTTTT
CATRTLADTTGELFF
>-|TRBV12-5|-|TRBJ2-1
TGTGCTAGTGGTTTCTCGGGTCACAACAATGAGCAGTTCTTC
CASGFSGHNNEQFF